The entry below describes one T cell receptor (beta chain). The entry originates in a study of cytomegalovirus exposure and HLA in healthy donors. V dropped 3 bases and J dropped 9 bases, with 15 bases sitting between them. The germline gives CDR1 SGHAT, CDR2 FQNNGV. This CDR3 contains 14 residues. The PCR contained 60 Vbeta and 13 Jbeta primers. The method was immunoSEQ multiplex PCR; TCRdb's version includes in-frame clones alone and lacks a portion of them. This repertoire shows roughly 120,000 clones, 82% found once; its top ten account for roughly 23%. Input material: PBMCs. This receptor was identified in a man in his thirties or forties in good health and CMV-seropositive. This rearrangement joins TRBV11-2 to TRBJ2-1, with a possible D match to TRBD1 (5 bases). The CDR3 DNA sequence: TGTGCCAGCAGCTTTGGGGCGTTAGGGGTTGAGCAGTTCTTC. Encoded protein: CASSFGALGVEQFF.